The 31 T cell receptor beta chains reported below all come from one sample, sequenced in a study of HIV-infected patients and healthy controls (dated by TCRdb to 2013 to 2016). The library was obtained by 5' RACE. Instrument used: Illumina MiSeq. Reverse transcription of around 450 ng RNA was performed with SuperScript III using primers directed against the alpha and beta constant regions. Separate libraries for the alpha and beta chains were generated through chain-specific third strand synthesis that incorporated multiplexing indices. TCRdb handled the public reads itself, with Q25 trimming in fastp and clone calling in MiXCR, and kept productive beta chains. Rows with one shared CDR3 protein collapse into an entry with the most common genes and DNA. This sample comprises 15,000 to 20,000 distinct CDR3 sequences, under 9.5% of them detected only once. The ten largest clones take up 20% to 25% of the sample.

Follow-up blood from HIV-infected patients was collected roughly three months, about 14 weeks, after antiretroviral therapy began. Whole blood was used without cell fractionation, so all unsorted peripheral T cells were reflected in the repertoire. The material sequenced was blood, taken during antiretroviral therapy. The receptors were gathered from an adult with HIV infection.

This clonotype was counted at least ten times. Here the CDR3 DNA reads TGTGCCATCAGTACCGGGACAGGGGGCACCGGGGAGCTGTTTTTT. This encodes CAISTGTGGTGELFF. The gene calls are TRBV10-3 and TRBJ2-2; 11 nucleotides match TRBD1. In germline, CDR1 is ENHRY, CDR2 SYGVKD. J gave up 4 bases and V 5 bases, and 3 bases lay outside the gene matches. The CDR3 is made up of 15 amino acids.

The table lists this clonotype with many counts. The chain links TRBV30 to TRBJ2-7; no reliable D call. V shed 5 bases and J shed 3 bases, with 11 bases lying between them. The germline CDR1 and CDR2 sequences are GTSNPN and SVGIG (reference sequence). The CDR3 has 12 amino acids. This CDR3 is CAWGASGYEQYF. The CDR3 region has the DNA TGTGCCTGGGGAGCCTCTGGCTACGAGCAGTACTTC.

This clonotype has ten or more counts. The chain combines TRBV28 with TRBJ2-7; D unclear. The CDR3 extends over 14 amino acids. V was trimmed by 3 bases and J by 0 bases, leaving 9 bases between them. Germline-derived CDR1 and CDR2 are MDHEN and SYDVKM. In DNA form, the CDR3 reads TGTGCCAGCAGTTTCCCCATGTTCTCCTACGAGCAGTACTTC. Residues: CASSFPMFSYEQYF.

This clonotype was counted at least ten times. The DNA for the CDR3 is TGCGCCAGCAGCCAACCGGAACTAGCGGAGATTTACAATGAGCAGTTCTTC. It is translated as CASSQPELAEIYNEQFF. This chain connects TRBV4-1 to TRBJ2-1; 8 bases fit TRBD2. V was pared by 2 bases and J by 4 bases, with 10 bases of the junction left unmatched. CDR3 length equals 17 residues. Germline loops: CDR1 MGHRA, CDR2 YSYEKL.

The chain has TRBV11-2 and TRBJ2-7; tentative D call: TRBD2 (7 bases). The V end was cut by 5 bases, the J end by 6 bases, with 17 bases between. CDR3 length equals 14 residues. Germline V CDR1 and CDR2: SGHAT, FQNNGV. The CDR3 DNA follows: TGTGCCAGCAGCCCGGGTCGCGGGGGCGCCGAGCAGTACTTC. It specifies CASSPGRGGAEQYF.

In its sample, this clonotype was seen many times. The chain is built from TRBV5-6 and TRBJ2-7, with D perhaps TRBD1 or TRBD2 (7 bases each). This CDR3 has 15 amino acids. With 4 bases removed from V and 3 bases from J, the gap between germline ends came to 17 bases. The germline V gene encodes CDR1 SGHDT and CDR2 YYEEEE. CDR3 region: CASSPGRGLIYEQYF. As DNA, the CDR3 is TGTGCCAGCAGCCCGGGGAGGGGGCTAATCTACGAGCAGTACTTC.

This clonotype appeared many times. The chain employs TRBV7-9 and TRBJ2-5, with 11 bases aligning to TRBD1. The CDR3 spans 16 residues. The V gene end was trimmed by 3 bases and the J gene end by 5 bases; junction bases not matched to a gene: 8. Germline CDR1 reads SEHNR; CDR2 reads FQNEAQ (reference sequence). CDR3 residues: CASSFGQGAEGETQYF. The CDR3, as DNA: TGTGCCAGCAGCTTCGGACAGGGGGCCGAAGGCGAGACCCAGTACTTC.

The chain couples TRBV29-1 to TRBJ2-1; no firm D call. The CDR3 is made up of 14 amino acids. Germline CDR1 SQVTM, CDR2 ANQGSEA. V gave up 7 bases and J gave up 0 bases, with 13 bases separating them. Here the CDR3 reads CSGKQESSYNEQFF. CDR3 bases: TGCAGCGGTAAGCAGGAGAGCTCCTACAATGAGCAGTTCTTC.

This clonotype appeared many times. This rearrangement joins TRBV30 to TRBJ2-7, with 7 bases fitting TRBD1. The CDR3 extends over 13 amino acids. The trim removed 5 bases at V and 2 bases at J, leaving 6 bases unmatched. The V gene's germline CDR1 is GTSNPN and CDR2 SVGIG (reference sequence). The CDR3 bases are TGTGCCTGGGGAACAGGGGTCACCTACGAGCAGTACTTC. Translation: CAWGTGVTYEQYF.

This clonotype occurred many times. The J gene is TRBJ1-1, the V gene TRBV11-2, with D possibly TRBD1 on 6 matching bases. Germline values: CDR1 SGHAT, CDR2 FQNNGV. Trimming left V 1 base short and J 7 bases short, with 16 bases between. The CDR3 is 15 amino acids. The CDR3 here is CASSLAWGGLGEAFF. The CDR3 DNA follows: TGTGCCAGCAGCTTAGCCTGGGGGGGGCTGGGTGAAGCTTTCTTT.

The genes are TRBV11-1 and TRBJ1-1; no clear D gene. Germline-derived CDR1 and CDR2 are SGHAT and FQDESV (reference sequence). V was cut by 3 bases and J by 0 bases, with 8 bases left in between. The CDR3 totals 14 residues. CDR3 nucleotide sequence: TGTGCCAGCAGCTTTTCAGAGATGAACACTGAAGCTTTCTTT. Amino acid sequence: CASSFSEMNTEAFF.

This clonotype was observed many times. This chain connects TRBV4-1 to TRBJ1-3; D might be TRBD1 (5 bases). The V gene's germline CDR1 is MGHRA and CDR2 YSYEKL. V lost 3 bases and J 0 bases, leaving 6 bases between the germline ends. The CDR3 spans 14 residues. CDR3 sequence reads: CASSHDSSGNTIYF. CDR3 nucleotide sequence: TGCGCCAGCAGCCACGACAGCTCTGGAAACACCATATATTTT.

In its sample, this clonotype was seen many times. The genes are TRBV28 and TRBJ1-1; D is unresolved. V was cut by 5 bases and J by 4 bases, with 17 bases left in between. The germline gives CDR1 MDHEN, CDR2 SYDVKM. The CDR3 runs 15 residues. CDR3 amino acids: CASSPPTPGSTEAFF. The CDR3 DNA is TGTGCCAGCAGTCCCCCGACCCCGGGGAGCACTGAAGCTTTCTTT.

The rearrangement links TRBV12-5 to TRBJ1-5; weak D call: TRBD1 (5 bases). Germline V lookup: CDR1 LGHNT, CDR2 FRNRAP. CDR3 size: 16 residues. Trimming removed 7 bases from V and 7 bases from J, with 23 bases in between. The CDR3 nucleotides are TGTGCTAGTGCCCAGGCCGGGGACCCTTGGGGCCAGCCCCAGCATTTT. Protein product: CASAQAGDPWGQPQHF.

This clonotype was seen many times. The V call is TRBV29-1, the J call TRBJ2-7, with 9 positions matching TRBD1. Germline lookup yields CDR1 SQVTM and CDR2 ANQGSEA. The CDR3 consists of 15 residues. V shed 6 bases and J 0 bases; nucleotides not matched to a gene: 9. The DNA of the CDR3 is TGCAGCGTCCTCAAGGACAGGGGAACCTCCTACGAGCAGTACTTC. Protein product: CSVLKDRGTSYEQYF.

This clonotype was counted ten times or more. This chain connects TRBV15 to TRBJ1-3, with 10 positions matching TRBD1. Trimming at V came to 5 bases and at J to 1 base, leaving 17 bases not matched to a gene. The CDR3 has 20 amino acids. Germline CDR1 reads LNHNV; CDR2 reads YYDKDF (reference sequence). In DNA, the CDR3 is TGTGCCACCAGCTCACCCAACCCGGGGACAGGGGAAGGTTCTGGAAACACCATATATTTT. It encodes CATSSPNPGTGEGSGNTIYF.

This clonotype was recorded at least ten times. The chain uses TRBV5-1 and TRBJ1-5; TRBD1 is a possible D gene (5 bases). CDR3 length equals 15 residues. CDR1 and CDR2 from the germline V gene are SGHRS and YFSETQ. The germline V and J ends were trimmed by 4 bases and 1 base, with 12 bases remaining between them. For the CDR3, the DNA is TGCGCCAGCAGCCCGGGGCAGGTGAGCAATCAGCCCCAGCATTTT. Its protein product is CASSPGQVSNQPQHF. Complete variable domain (other parts from reference TRBV5-1 and TRBJ1-5): KAGVTQTPRYLIKTRGQQVTLSCSPISGHRSVSWYQQTPGQGLQFLFEYFSETQRNKGNFPGRFSGRQFSNSRSEMNVSTLELGDSALYLCASSPGQVSNQPQHFGDGTRLSIL.

By sample share, this clonotype is medium-sized. V and J are TRBV3-1 and TRBJ2-3; TRBD2 agrees at 10 bases. J gave up 1 base and V 8 bases, and 9 bases lay outside the gene matches. Germline CDR1 and CDR2: LGHDT and YNNKEL (reference sequence). CDR3 length: 16 residues. CDR3 bases: TGTGCCAGCCGAAGTACCGGGACTAGCGGCACAGATACGCAGTATTTT. The encoded protein is CASRSTGTSGTDTQYF.

The table lists this clonotype with a few counts. V usage is TRBV12-3 or TRBV12-4 and J usage is TRBJ1-1; tentatively, D is TRBD1 (6 bases). Trimming pared 6 bases from V and 0 bases from J, leaving 17 bases between. The CDR3 is 16 amino acids. The CDR3 nucleotides read TGTGCCAGCAGCCTAGGACAGCGTCGGATGAACACTGAAGCTTTCTTT. Translated: CASSLGQRRMNTEAFF.

In this sample, this clonotype turned up many times. J is TRBJ1-5 and V is TRBV28; a possible D gene is TRBD1 (5 bases). This CDR3 spans 17 amino acids. In germline, CDR1 is MDHEN, CDR2 SYDVKM. The V end was cut by 3 bases, the J end by 0 bases, with 15 bases between. The CDR3 spells CASSLGPLPNSNQPQHF. CDR3 nucleotides: TGTGCCAGCAGTTTGGGGCCGCTTCCTAATAGCAATCAGCCCCAGCATTTT.

The table lists this clonotype with many counts. The chain has TRBV14 and TRBJ2-7; TRBD1 is a possible D gene (6 bases). Trimming stripped 5 bases from V and 5 bases from J, with 13 bases between. Germline V gene data show CDR1 as SGHDN and CDR2 as FVKESK. The CDR3 consists of 13 residues. CDR3 DNA sequence: TGTGCCAGCAGCAGGGGGAGAGTGGACGAGCAGTACTTC. This encodes CASSRGRVDEQYF.

In its sample, this clonotype was seen many times. The chain is built from TRBV6-6 and TRBJ1-5; D not resolved. Germline V gene data show CDR1 as MNHNY and CDR2 as SVGAGI (reference sequence). The germline V and J ends were trimmed by 4 bases and 1 base, with 5 bases remaining between them. This CDR3 is 13 amino acids long. CDR3 loop: CASSLWSNQPQHF. The CDR3 DNA reads TGTGCCAGCAGTTTGTGGAGCAATCAGCCCCAGCATTTT.

Ten or more counts support this clonotype. The gene calls are TRBV28 and TRBJ2-5; no firm D call. Germline CDR1 MDHEN, CDR2 SYDVKM. Trimming left V 6 bases short and J 1 base short, with 12 bases between. The CDR3 has 14 residues. CDR3 sequence (DNA): TGTGCCAGCAGCATCATTGTGGCCCAAGAGACCCAGTACTTC. This sequence encodes CASSIIVAQETQYF.

Ten or more counts support this clonotype. The chain employs TRBV20-1 and TRBJ2-3; D possibly corresponds to TRBD2 (6 bases). This CDR3 comprises 17 residues. Germline values: CDR1 DFQATT, CDR2 SNEGSKA (reference sequence). The germline V and J ends were trimmed by 5 bases and 1 base, with 22 bases remaining between them. CDR3 nucleotide sequence: TGCAGTGCTCTCCTAACCCCAGCGGGCAGACGCACAGATACGCAGTATTTT. Protein product: CSALLTPAGRRTDTQYF.

Notes on this clonotype: This may be a read error: a much more frequent sequence differs by one nucleotide. This chain connects TRBV19 to TRBJ2-2, with D uncertain. Germline V lookup: CDR1 LNHDA, CDR2 SQIVND (reference sequence). The CDR3 is 13 amino acids. Deletions cut 7 bases from V and 4 bases from J, with 10 bases between. The DNA for the CDR3 is TGTGCCAGTAATGATGCGAGCACCGGGGAGCTGTTTTTT. This codes for CASNDASTGELFF. The entire variable domain, with the rest obtained from reference TRBV19 and TRBJ2-2, is as follows: DGGITQSPKYLFRKEGQNVTLSCEQNLNHDAMYWYRQDPGQGLRLIYYSQIVNDFQKGDIAEGYSVSREKKESFPLTVTSAQKNPTAFYLCASNDASTGELFFGEGSRLTVL.

The rearrangement links TRBV20-1 to TRBJ2-5; weak D call: TRBD2 (5 bases). CDR1 DFQATT and CDR2 SNEGSKA come from the germline V gene (reference sequence). The V end lost 2 bases, the J end lost 2 bases, and 18 bases lay between the germline ends. This CDR3 spans 16 amino acids. CDR3 nucleotide sequence: TGCAGTGCTAGAAGTTGGGATCCTGGAGGTCAAGAGACCCAGTACTTC. It codes for CSARSWDPGGQETQYF.

This clonotype counts as medium-sized. The gene calls are TRBV5-1 and TRBJ1-3, with D possibly TRBD1 on 5 matching bases. V dropped 7 bases and J dropped 1 base, with 21 bases sitting between them. Germline lookup yields CDR1 SGHRS and CDR2 YFSETQ. This CDR3 has 17 amino acids. CDR3 bases: TGCGCCAGCGGCCGGGACTTATCTTCGGGATCTGGAAACACCATATATTTT. Amino acid sequence: CASGRDLSSGSGNTIYF.

In this sample, this clonotype turned up a few times. The rearrangement uses TRBV5-1 and TRBJ2-5, with 7 bases matching TRBD1. The germline gives CDR1 SGHRS, CDR2 YFSETQ. This CDR3 has 15 residues. J lost 5 bases, V lost 7 bases, and 14 bases had no gene match. The CDR3 bases are TGCGCCAGCCCCATCACAGGGGCCGGGGCGGAGACCCAGTACTTC. It yields the protein CASPITGAGAETQYF.

This clonotype was seen many times. The gene calls are TRBV2 and TRBJ1-2; 9 bases map to TRBD1. Germline V gene data show CDR1 as SNHLY and CDR2 as FYNNEI. J lost 4 bases, V lost 6 bases, and 3 bases had no gene match. This CDR3 comprises 13 residues. CDR3 amino acids: CASRGQGGYGYTF. DNA for the CDR3: TGTGCCAGCAGGGGACAGGGTGGCTATGGCTACACCTTC.

This clonotype was counted at least ten times. V and J are TRBV20-1 and TRBJ1-2; possible D gene TRBD1, 5 bases. Trimming pared 0 bases from V and 1 base from J, leaving 6 bases between. Germline V gene sequence: CDR1 DFQATT, CDR2 SNEGSKA (reference sequence). The CDR3 sequence is 13 residues long. The DNA for the CDR3 is TGCAGTGCTAGAGAGGGGGTTAACTATGGCTACACCTTC. Translated: CSAREGVNYGYTF.

This clonotype was recorded many times. The chain recombines TRBV2 with TRBJ1-2; 7 nucleotides agree with TRBD1. The CDR3 extends over 13 amino acids. Germline-derived CDR1 and CDR2 are SNHLY and FYNNEI. Losses at the gene ends were 5 bases for V and 2 bases for J; bases not matched to a gene: 2. The CDR3 DNA reads TGTGCCAGCAGTACGACAGGGAACTATGGCTACACCTTC. Amino acid sequence: CASSTTGNYGYTF.